One and the same sample provided the 17 T cell receptor beta chains below, sequenced in a study of vaccination effects on CD4 cells after COVID-19. These receptors are not linked to any known antigen. Investigators separated out CD4+ T cells once around 9 days of culture had passed. Using immunoSEQ multiplex PCR, the repertoire was profiled, and TCRdb retains in-frame clones only, with some absent. The data hold almost 40,000 clones, with 82% observed a single time. Sequences were derived from CD4+ T cells from PBMCs cultured without peptide, sampled before COVID-19 vaccination. The source is a human donor who received a COVID-19 vaccine.

V usage is TRBV6-6 and J usage is TRBJ1-4, with 11 bases fitting TRBD1. Germline V gives CDR1 MNHNY, CDR2 SVGAGI (reference sequence). The CDR3 runs to 16 residues. The V and J ends lost 7 bases and 4 bases, in that order; junction bases with no gene match: 8. The CDR3 reads CASNGQGALNNEKLFF. The CDR3 coding sequence is TGTGCCAGCAACGGACAGGGGGCGCTTAATAATGAAAAACTGTTTTTT.

This clone has only a few counts. This rearrangement joins TRBV7-9 to TRBJ1-6; possible D gene TRBD1, 6 bases. The germline V gene encodes CDR1 SEHNR and CDR2 FQNEAQ (reference sequence). V was shortened by 4 bases and J by 12 bases, with 13 bases between the two germline ends. CDR3 length: 13 residues. CDR3 bases: TGTGCCAGCAGCTCAACAGGGTCTGGACCCCTCCACTTT. Amino acids: CASSSTGSGPLHF.

This clone has just a few counts. The chain carries TRBV10-3 and TRBJ2-1, with 9 bases lining up with TRBD1. The CDR3 runs 13 residues. Germline V gives CDR1 ENHRY, CDR2 SYGVKD. V shed 5 bases and J 8 bases; nucleotides not matched to a gene: 4. CDR3 sequence (DNA): TGTGCCATCAGTCGGGACAGGGATTATGAGCAGTTCTTC. Translated, it gives CAISRDRDYEQFF.

The rearrangement links TRBV7-9 to TRBJ1-1, with 7 bases matching TRBD1. V trimming: 4 bases; J trimming: 1 base; junction bases outside the gene matches: 3. CDR1 and CDR2 from the germline V gene are SEHNR and FQNEAQ (reference sequence). The CDR3 sequence is 14 residues long. The CDR3 bases are TGTGCCAGCAGCTCGACAGGGAGGAACACTGAAGCTTTCTTT. This codes for CASSSTGRNTEAFF.

V and J are TRBV5-6 and TRBJ2-3; D may correspond to TRBD1 or TRBD2 (6 bases each). The germline V and J ends were trimmed by 1 base and 9 bases, with 21 bases remaining between them. The CDR3 loop spans 16 amino acids. Per the germline V gene, CDR1 is SGHDT and CDR2 is YYEEEE. CDR3 amino acids: CASSLKAPGAQGTQYF. The CDR3 region has the DNA TGTGCCAGCAGCTTGAAAGCCCCGGGGGCGCAGGGGACGCAGTATTTT.

The gene calls are TRBV18 and TRBJ1-5; the D gene is possibly TRBD1 (5 bases). The V and J ends lost 6 bases and 3 bases respectively, with 15 bases between them. In germline, CDR1 is KGHSH, CDR2 LQKENI. The CDR3 is 15 amino acids. CDR3 protein: CASSGGPTDNQPQHF. DNA for the CDR3: TGTGCCAGCTCCGGGGGACCTACGGACAATCAGCCCCAGCATTTT.

The V gene is TRBV2, the J gene TRBJ2-7; D may be TRBD1 (8 bases). The ends were cut back, 8 bases at V and 4 bases at J, with 18 bases in the middle. This CDR3 has 14 residues. Germline values: CDR1 SNHLY, CDR2 FYNNEI. CDR3 sequence (DNA): TGTGCCAGCCAACGCGGACAGGGAGGGTACGAGCAGTACGTC. Protein product: CASQRGQGGYEQYV.

This chain uses TRBV5-1 with TRBJ2-5, with a tentative D call TRBD1 (5 bases). Germline V gene data show CDR1 as SGHRS and CDR2 as YFSETQ. V was shortened by 0 bases and J by 5 bases, with 17 bases between the two germline ends. CDR3 size: 16 residues. The CDR3 here is CASSLAWQGASETQYF. The CDR3 DNA reads as TGCGCCAGCAGCTTGGCCTGGCAAGGGGCCAGTGAGACCCAGTACTTC.

The chain recombines TRBV5-1 with TRBJ2-5; D gene unclear. Germline V CDR1 and CDR2: SGHRS, YFSETQ. Trimming pared 0 bases from V and 2 bases from J, leaving 11 bases between. The CDR3 consists of 15 residues. The DNA of the CDR3 is TGCGCCAGCAGCTTGGTTGGGGTCAGGCAAGAGACCCAGTACTTC. This codes for CASSLVGVRQETQYF.

The rearrangement uses TRBV20-1 and TRBJ1-1; D remains unclear. The CDR3 is 11 amino acids. The V gene's germline CDR1 is DFQATT and CDR2 SNEGSKA (reference sequence). V lost 3 bases, J lost 7 bases, and 9 bases lay in between. DNA of the CDR3: TGCAGTGCTAGCCCTCGGCGTGAAGCTTTCTTT. It is translated as CSASPRREAFF.

This chain joins TRBV7-6 and TRBJ2-6; TRBD1 matches at 7 bases. Germline V lookup: CDR1 SGHVS, CDR2 FNYEAQ. This CDR3 has 17 amino acids. Losses at the gene ends were 2 bases for V and 0 bases for J; bases not matched to a gene: 4. This CDR3 is CASSLRTGRSGANVLTF. The CDR3 nucleotides are TGTGCCAGCAGCTTAAGGACAGGCCGCTCTGGGGCCAACGTCCTGACTTTC.

The chain uses TRBV7-9 and TRBJ2-2; 8 positions agree with TRBD1. Trimming took 8 bases from V and 3 from J; bases not matched to a gene: 5. Looked up from germline, CDR1 is SEHNR and CDR2 is FQNEAQ (reference sequence). The CDR3 is made up of 14 amino acids. CDR3 in DNA: TGTGCCAGCGCAGGGGGCTGGGACACCGGGGAGCTGTTTTTT. This codes for CASAGGWDTGELFF.

In DNA form, the CDR3 reads TGTGCCACCAGTGAGACCGGGAGGAATGAAAAACTGTTTTTT. Residues: CATSETGRNEKLFF. This chain joins TRBV24-1 and TRBJ1-4; D ambiguous. The germline V gene has CDR1 KGHDR and CDR2 SFDVKD. This CDR3 contains 14 residues. The V end was cut by 4 bases, the J end by 5 bases, with 10 bases between.

The chain is built from TRBV5-1 and TRBJ2-5, with 7 bases aligning to TRBD1. Germline V gene data show CDR1 as SGHRS and CDR2 as YFSETQ. J was trimmed by 1 base and V by 2 bases; bases with no gene match: 8. This CDR3 spans 16 amino acids. CDR3 in DNA: TGCGCCAGCAGCTTACCTACGGGACAGCTCCAAGAGACCCAGTACTTC. This translates into CASSLPTGQLQETQYF. Together with reference TRBV5-1 and TRBJ2-5, the CDR3 gives the full variable domain: KAGVTQTPRYLIKTRGQQVTLSCSPISGHRSVSWYQQTPGQGLQFLFEYFSETQRNKGNFPGRFSGRQFSNSRSEMNVSTLELGDSALYLCASSLPTGQLQETQYFGPGTRLLVL.

The V call is TRBV10-3, the J call TRBJ1-1; tentative D call: TRBD1 (6 bases). The CDR3 spans 13 residues. Trimming shortened V by 4 bases and J by 6 bases, and 12 bases separated the two germline ends. Germline loops: CDR1 ENHRY, CDR2 SYGVKD. DNA of the CDR3: TGTGCCATCAGTGTGGGGGGCCTACCTGAAGCTTTCTTT. This gives the protein CAISVGGLPEAFF.

The genes are TRBV7-8 and TRBJ1-4, with D perhaps matching TRBD1 (5 bases). The CDR3 covers 15 residues. Trimming took 1 base from V and 8 from J, leaving 14 bases between them. Per germline, CDR1 SGHVS and CDR2 FQNEAQ. The CDR3 sequence: CASSLGGGWCEKLFF. The CDR3 DNA is TGTGCCAGCAGCTTAGGGGGGGGTTGGTGCGAAAAACTGTTTTTT.

This clone was counted a few times. This chain connects TRBV7-2 to TRBJ1-3; the D is unclear. Per the germline V gene, CDR1 is SGHTA and CDR2 is FQGNSA. This CDR3 comprises 15 residues. The V and J ends lost 2 bases and 0 bases respectively, with 8 bases between them. The chain's CDR3 is CASSLPLFSGNTIYF. The CDR3 DNA sequence: TGTGCCAGCAGCTTACCCCTTTTCTCTGGAAACACCATATATTTT.